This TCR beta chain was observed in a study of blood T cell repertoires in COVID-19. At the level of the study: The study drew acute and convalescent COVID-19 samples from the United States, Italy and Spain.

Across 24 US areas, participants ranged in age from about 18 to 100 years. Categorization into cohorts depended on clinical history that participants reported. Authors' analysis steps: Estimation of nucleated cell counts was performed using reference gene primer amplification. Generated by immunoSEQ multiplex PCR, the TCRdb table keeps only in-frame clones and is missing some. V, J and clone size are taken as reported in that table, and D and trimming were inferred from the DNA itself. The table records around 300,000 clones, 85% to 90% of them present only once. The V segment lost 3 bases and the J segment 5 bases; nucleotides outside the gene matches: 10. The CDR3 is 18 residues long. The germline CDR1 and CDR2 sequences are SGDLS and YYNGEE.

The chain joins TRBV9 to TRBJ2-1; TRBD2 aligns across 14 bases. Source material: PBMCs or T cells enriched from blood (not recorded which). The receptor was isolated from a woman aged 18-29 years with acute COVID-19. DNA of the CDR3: TGTGCCAGCAGCGAATCAAGGGGACTAGCGGGAGCGGACAATGAGCAGTTCTTC. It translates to CASSESRGLAGADNEQFF.